This entry describes one TCR beta chain. This entry comes from a study of blood T cell repertoires in COVID-19. Deletions cut 3 bases from V and 0 bases from J, with 12 bases between. The CDR3 extends over 15 amino acids. CDR1 is SQVTM, CDR2 ANQGSEA, per germline. Clones were sequenced by immunoSEQ multiplex PCR, and TCRdb holds only the in-frame ones, with some missing. Counted here are about 350,000 clones, around 91% occurring once; the ten biggest clones make up roughly 3.5%. The V call is TRBV29-1, the J call TRBJ2-1; TRBD1 is a possible D gene (5 bases). The TCR originated in a woman in her late teens or twenties who had recovered from COVID-19. The sequenced material came from peripheral blood. The DNA for the CDR3 is TGCAGCGTTGATGACAGACGACCCTCCTACAATGAGCAGTTCTTC. Amino acid sequence: CSVDDRRPSYNEQFF.